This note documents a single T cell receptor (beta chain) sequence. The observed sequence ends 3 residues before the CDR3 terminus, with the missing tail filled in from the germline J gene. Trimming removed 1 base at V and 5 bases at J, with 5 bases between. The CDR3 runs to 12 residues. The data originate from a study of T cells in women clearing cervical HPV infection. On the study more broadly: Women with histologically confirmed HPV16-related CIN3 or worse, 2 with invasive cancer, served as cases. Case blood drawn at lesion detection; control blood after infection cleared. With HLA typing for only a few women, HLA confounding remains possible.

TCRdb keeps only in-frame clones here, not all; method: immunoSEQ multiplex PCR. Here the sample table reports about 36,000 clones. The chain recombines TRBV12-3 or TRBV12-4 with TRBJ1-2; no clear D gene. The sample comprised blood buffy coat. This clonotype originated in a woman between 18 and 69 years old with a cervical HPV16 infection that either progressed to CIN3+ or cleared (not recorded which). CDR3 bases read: TGTGCCAGCAGTTTAGGTAGTTATGGC. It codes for CASSLGSYG. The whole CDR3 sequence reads CASSLGSYGYTF.